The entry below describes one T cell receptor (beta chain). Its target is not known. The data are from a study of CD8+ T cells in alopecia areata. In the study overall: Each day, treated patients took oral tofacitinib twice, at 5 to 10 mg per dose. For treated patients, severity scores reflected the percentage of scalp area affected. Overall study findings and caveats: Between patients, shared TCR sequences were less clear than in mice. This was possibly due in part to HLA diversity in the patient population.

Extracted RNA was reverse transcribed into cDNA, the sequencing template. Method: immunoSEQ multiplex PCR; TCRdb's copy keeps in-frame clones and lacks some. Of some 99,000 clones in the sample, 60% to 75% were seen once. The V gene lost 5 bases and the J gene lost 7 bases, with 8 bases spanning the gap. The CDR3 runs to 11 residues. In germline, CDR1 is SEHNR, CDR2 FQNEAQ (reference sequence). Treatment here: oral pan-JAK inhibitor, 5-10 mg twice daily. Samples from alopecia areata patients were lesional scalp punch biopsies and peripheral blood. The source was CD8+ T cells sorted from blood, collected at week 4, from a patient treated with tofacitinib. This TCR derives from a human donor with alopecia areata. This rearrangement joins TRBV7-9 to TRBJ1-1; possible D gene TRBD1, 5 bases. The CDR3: CASSGAVEAFF. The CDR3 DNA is TGTGCCAGCAGCGGGGCGGTTGAAGCTTTCTTT.